One T cell receptor (beta chain) is described in this entry. Its cognate antigen is unknown. The data were obtained in a study of cytomegalovirus exposure and HLA in healthy donors. Study outcomes and limitations: Follow-up analysis seemed to connect common viral pathogens with several of the most significant clusters identified.

V was clipped by 6 bases and J by 0 bases, with 13 bases between them. CDR3 length: 15 residues. Germline CDR1 and CDR2: SNHLY and FYNNEI. With 60 Vbeta and 13 Jbeta primers, the PCR was carried out. Assay used: immunoSEQ multiplex PCR; TCRdb lists only in-frame clones, some missing. The sample records about 270,000 clones, roughly two thirds being singletons. This chain uses TRBV2 with TRBJ2-3, with D perhaps TRBD1 (6 bases). The origin of this receptor is a female donor in good health and CMV-seronegative. The material sequenced was PBMCs. The CDR3 DNA sequence: TGTGCCAGCAGGTCCCCAGGGGATAGCACAGATACGCAGTATTTT. This gives the protein CASRSPGDSTDTQYF.